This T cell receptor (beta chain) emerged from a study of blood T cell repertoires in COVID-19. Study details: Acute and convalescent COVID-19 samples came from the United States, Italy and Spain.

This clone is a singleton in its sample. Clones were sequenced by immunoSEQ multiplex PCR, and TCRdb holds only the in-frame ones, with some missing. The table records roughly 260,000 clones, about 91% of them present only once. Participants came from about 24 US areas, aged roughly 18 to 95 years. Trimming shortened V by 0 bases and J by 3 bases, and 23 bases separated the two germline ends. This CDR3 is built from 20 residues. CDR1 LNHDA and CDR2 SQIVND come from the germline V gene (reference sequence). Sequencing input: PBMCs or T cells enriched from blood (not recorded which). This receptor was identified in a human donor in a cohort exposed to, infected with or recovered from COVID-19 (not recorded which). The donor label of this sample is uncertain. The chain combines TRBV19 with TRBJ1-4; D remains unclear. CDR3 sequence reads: CASSIEGRRTQRLANEKLFF. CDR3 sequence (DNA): TGTGCCAGTAGTATAGAAGGGAGACGGACCCAGAGGTTGGCTAATGAAAAACTGTTTTTT.